This record covers a single T cell receptor (beta chain). Its antigen remains unknown. Trimming removed 8 bases from V and 0 bases from J, with 8 bases in between. The CDR3 covers 13 residues. CDR1 and CDR2 from the germline V gene are MNHNS and SASEGT. Generation of TCR cDNA used 5'RACE template switching (which added a universal primer site and UMIs). TCRdb re-called the 5' RACE reads through MiXCR, storing one row per CDR3 protein. The profile shows about 75,000 distinct CDR3 sequences, 7.3% of them singletons. The sample belongs to a study of T cells after yellow fever vaccination. Background on the study: In the case of low-cell-number fractions, SMART-Seq v4 Ultra Low Input was used for preparation.

Study results and limitations: Any FACS-sorted repertoire could hold abundant clonotypes that contaminate it from the bulk population. Reappearing after the booster were most of the clones from primary vaccination (about 96% CD4, 88% CD8).

The sequence was obtained from a man aged 18 to 30 who received the YFV17D yellow fever vaccine. The chain recombines TRBV6-1 with TRBJ1-5, with no clear D. The material was CD8+ T cells sorted from PBMCs, obtained roughly 10 days after the first yellow fever vaccination. The CDR3 DNA is TGTGCCAGCGCAGGTTATAGCAATCAGCCCCAGCATTTT. Protein product: CASAGYSNQPQHF.